The 5 T cell receptor beta chains below come from one sample, sequenced in a study of memory CD4+ T cells and cytomegalovirus serostatus. Sequencing was performed with immunoSEQ multiplex PCR; in TCRdb, only in-frame clones are kept and a portion is missing. The top ten hold about 0.86% of the sample, which has about 57,000 clones, roughly 80% seen once. Single viable CD3+CD4+CD8-CD45RO+ cells were sorted as the memory CD4+ T cells. The sample consisted of memory CD4+ T cells from blood. The origin of the receptors is an adult in good health and CMV-seronegative.

V is TRBV27 and J is TRBJ1-1, with a tentative D call TRBD1 (6 bases). V lost 3 bases and J 3 bases, leaving 11 bases between the germline ends. Germline CDR1 is MNHEY and CDR2 is SMNVEV (reference sequence). The CDR3 is 14 residues long. The CDR3: CASSLAGADTEAFF. CDR3 DNA sequence: TGTGCCAGCAGTTTGGCAGGGGCGGACACTGAAGCTTTCTTT.

This chain uses TRBV21-1 with TRBJ1-5; the table's TRBD1 call for D was not verified on the DNA. TRBV21-1 is recorded as a pseudogene. This CDR3 has 14 amino acids. In nucleotides, the CDR3 is TGTGCCAGCACCGACAGGGGATTAGATCAGCCCCAGCATTTT. Protein sequence: CASTDRGLDQPQHF.

The chain's CDR3 is CASSSGGAWGSGQLFF. The CDR3 DNA sequence: TGTGCCAGCTCATCTGGAGGGGCCTGGGGGAGTGGGCAGCTGTTTTTT. V usage is TRBV9 and J usage is TRBJ2-2; D possibly corresponds to TRBD2 (6 bases). CDR1 is SGDLS, CDR2 YYNGEE, per germline. The CDR3 has 16 amino acids. The V end lost 7 bases, the J end lost 12 bases, and 28 bases lay between the germline ends.

The V call is TRBV5-1, the J call TRBJ2-3, with 9 bases lining up with TRBD2. V lost 1 base, J lost 2 bases, and 14 bases stayed unmatched. The CDR3 runs to 19 residues. Germline assignment: CDR1 SGHRS and CDR2 YFSETQ. CDR3 nucleotides: TGCGCCAGCAGCTTGCGGTTTAGCGGGGGTATGGAGTACACAGATACGCAGTATTTT. It is translated as CASSLRFSGGMEYTDTQYF.

This clone appeared a single time. The CDR3, as DNA: TGTGCCAGCAGACACGGGAGGGGCGATTTAACGACAGATACGCAGTATTTT. This translates into CASRHGRGDLTTDTQYF. The rearrangement uses TRBV11-2 and TRBJ2-3, with 8 nucleotides matching TRBD2. This CDR3 contains 17 residues. Trimming took 6 bases from V and 3 from J; bases not matched to a gene: 14. Germline values: CDR1 SGHAT, CDR2 FQNNGV. Full variable domain (remainder filled in from reference TRBV11-2 and TRBJ2-3): EAGVAQSPRYKIIEKRQSVAFWCNPISGHATLYWYQQILGQGPKLLIQFQNNGVVDDSQLPKDRFSAERLKGVDSTLKIQPAKLEDSAVYLCASRHGRGDLTTDTQYFGPGTRLTVL.